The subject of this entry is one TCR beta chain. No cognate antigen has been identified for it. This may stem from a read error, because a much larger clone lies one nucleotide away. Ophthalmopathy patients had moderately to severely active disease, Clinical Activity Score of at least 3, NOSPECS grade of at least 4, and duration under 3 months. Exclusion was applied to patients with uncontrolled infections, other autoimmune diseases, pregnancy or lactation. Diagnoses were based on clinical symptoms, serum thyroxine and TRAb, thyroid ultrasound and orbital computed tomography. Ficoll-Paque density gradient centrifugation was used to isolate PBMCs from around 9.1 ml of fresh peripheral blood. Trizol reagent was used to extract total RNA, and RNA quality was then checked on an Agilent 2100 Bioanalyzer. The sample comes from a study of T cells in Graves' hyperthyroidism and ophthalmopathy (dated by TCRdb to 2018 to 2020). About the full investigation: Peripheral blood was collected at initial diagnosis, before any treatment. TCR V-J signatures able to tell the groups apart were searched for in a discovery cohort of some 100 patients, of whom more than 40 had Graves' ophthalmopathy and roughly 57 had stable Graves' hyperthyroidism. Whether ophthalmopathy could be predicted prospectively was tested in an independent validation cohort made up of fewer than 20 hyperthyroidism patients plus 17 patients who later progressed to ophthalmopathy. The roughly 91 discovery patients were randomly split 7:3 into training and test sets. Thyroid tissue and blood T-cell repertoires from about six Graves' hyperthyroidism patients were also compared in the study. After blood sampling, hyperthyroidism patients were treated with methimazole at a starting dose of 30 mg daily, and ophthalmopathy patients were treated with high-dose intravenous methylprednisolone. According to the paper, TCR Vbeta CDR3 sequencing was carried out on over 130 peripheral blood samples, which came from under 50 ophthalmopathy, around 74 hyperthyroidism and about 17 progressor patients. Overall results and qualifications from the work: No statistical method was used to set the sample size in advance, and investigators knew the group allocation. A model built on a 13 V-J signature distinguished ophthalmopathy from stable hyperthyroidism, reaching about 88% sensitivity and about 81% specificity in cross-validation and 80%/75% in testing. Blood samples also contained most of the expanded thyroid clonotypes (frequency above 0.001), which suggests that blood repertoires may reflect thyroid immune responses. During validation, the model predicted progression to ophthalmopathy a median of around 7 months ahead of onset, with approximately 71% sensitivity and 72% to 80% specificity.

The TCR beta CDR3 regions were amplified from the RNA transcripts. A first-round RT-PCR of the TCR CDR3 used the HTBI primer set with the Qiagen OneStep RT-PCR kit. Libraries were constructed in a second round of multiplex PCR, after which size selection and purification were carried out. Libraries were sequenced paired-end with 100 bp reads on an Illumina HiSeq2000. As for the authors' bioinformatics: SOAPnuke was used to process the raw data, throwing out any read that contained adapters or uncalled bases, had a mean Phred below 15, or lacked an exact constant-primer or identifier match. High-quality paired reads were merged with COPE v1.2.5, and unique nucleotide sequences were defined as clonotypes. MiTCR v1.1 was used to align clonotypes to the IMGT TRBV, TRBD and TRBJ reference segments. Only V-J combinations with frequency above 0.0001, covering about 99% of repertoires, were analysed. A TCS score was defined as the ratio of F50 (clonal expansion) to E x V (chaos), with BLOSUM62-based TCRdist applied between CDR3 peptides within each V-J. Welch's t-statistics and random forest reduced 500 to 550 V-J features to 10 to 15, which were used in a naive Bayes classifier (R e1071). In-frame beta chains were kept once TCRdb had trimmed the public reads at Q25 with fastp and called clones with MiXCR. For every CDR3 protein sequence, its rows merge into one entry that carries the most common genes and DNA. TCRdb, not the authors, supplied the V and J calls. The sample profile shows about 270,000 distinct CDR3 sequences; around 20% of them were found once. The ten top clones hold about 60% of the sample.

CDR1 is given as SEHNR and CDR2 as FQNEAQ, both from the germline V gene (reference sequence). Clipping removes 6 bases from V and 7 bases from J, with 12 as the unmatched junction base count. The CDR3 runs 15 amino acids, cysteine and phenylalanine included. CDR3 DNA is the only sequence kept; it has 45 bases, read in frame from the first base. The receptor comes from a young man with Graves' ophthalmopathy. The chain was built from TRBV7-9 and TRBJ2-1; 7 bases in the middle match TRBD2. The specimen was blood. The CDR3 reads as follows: CASSTIPAGLNEQFF. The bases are TGTGCCAGCAGTACGATCCCAGCGGGGTTAAATGAGCAGTTCTTC.